One T cell receptor beta chain is described in this entry. The germline CDR1 and CDR2 sequences are SGHRS and YFSETQ. The CDR3 is 15 residues long. J was trimmed by 4 bases and V by 4 bases; bases with no gene match: 8. cDNA came from about 0.46 to 1 ug RNA primed by random hexamers. Each CDR3 protein gets one entry after TCRdb re-called the immunoSEQ multiplex PCR reads with MiXCR. Among about 290,000 distinct CDR3 sequences listed, 65% to 90% were seen once. The sample is drawn from a study of CD8 T cells in Susac syndrome. This chain joins TRBV5-1 and TRBJ2-7, with 10 bases aligning to TRBD2. The clonotype originates from a human donor with multiple sclerosis. Sequenced: CD8+ T cells from PBMCs. DNA of the CDR3: TGCGCCAGCAGCCTGTTAGCGGGAGGATGGTACGAGCAGTACTTC. Translated, it gives CASSLLAGGWYEQYF.